Detailed here is one T cell receptor (beta chain). Its antigen is unidentified. The sort gate was single viable CD3+CD4+CD8-CD45RO+ cells for memory CD4+ T cells. The V and J ends lost 0 bases and 0 bases respectively, with 8 bases between them. The CDR3 has 15 residues. Germline CDR1 SGHDN, CDR2 FVKESK. Assay: immunoSEQ multiplex PCR; the TCRdb copy retains only in-frame clones and omits some. In the table there are tens of thousands of clones, over 60% of which are singletons. This specimen belongs to a study of memory CD4+ T cells and cytomegalovirus serostatus. As for the study in general: Donors were healthy Belgian adults, several CMV seropositive and approximately 23 seronegative. General observations from the study: A US-trained random forest predicted CMV serostatus with median AUC around 0.91. Suggested: most of the CMV-linked TCR signature lies in CD4+ memory cells.

The sequence derives from an adult in good health and CMV-seronegative. Source material: memory CD4+ T cells from blood. This rearrangement joins TRBV14 to TRBJ1-1; D not resolved. CDR3 coding DNA: TGTGCCAGCAGCCAAGATTCTACAGTGAACACTGAAGCTTTCTTT. This codes for CASSQDSTVNTEAFF.